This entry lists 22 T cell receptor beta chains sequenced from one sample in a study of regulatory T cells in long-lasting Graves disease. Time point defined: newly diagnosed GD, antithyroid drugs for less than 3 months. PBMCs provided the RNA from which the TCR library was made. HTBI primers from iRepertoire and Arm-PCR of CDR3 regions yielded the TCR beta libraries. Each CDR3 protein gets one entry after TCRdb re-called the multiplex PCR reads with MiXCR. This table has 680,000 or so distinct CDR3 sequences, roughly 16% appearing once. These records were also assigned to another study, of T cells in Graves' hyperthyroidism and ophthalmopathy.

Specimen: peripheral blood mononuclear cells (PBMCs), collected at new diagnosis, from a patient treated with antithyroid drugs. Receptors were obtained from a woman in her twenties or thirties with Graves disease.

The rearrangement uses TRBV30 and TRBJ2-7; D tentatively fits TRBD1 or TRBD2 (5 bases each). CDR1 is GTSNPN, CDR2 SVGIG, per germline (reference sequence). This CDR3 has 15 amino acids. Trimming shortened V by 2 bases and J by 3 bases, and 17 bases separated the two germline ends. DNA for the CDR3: TGTGCCTGGAGTTCCCCCGGGACGGTAATCTACGAGCAGTACTTC. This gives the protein CAWSSPGTVIYEQYF. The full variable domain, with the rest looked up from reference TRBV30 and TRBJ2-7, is SQTIHQWPATLVQPVGSPLSLECTVEGTSNPNLYWYRQAAGRGLQLLFYSVGIGQISSEVPQNLSASRPQDRQFILSSKKLLLSDSGFYLCAWSSPGTVIYEQYFGPGTRLTVT.

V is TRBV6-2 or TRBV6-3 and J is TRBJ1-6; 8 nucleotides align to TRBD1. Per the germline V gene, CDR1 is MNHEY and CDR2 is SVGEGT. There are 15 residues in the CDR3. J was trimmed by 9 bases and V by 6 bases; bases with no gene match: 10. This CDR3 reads CASSFTGGVRSPLHF. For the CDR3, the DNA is TGTGCCAGCAGCTTCACAGGGGGGGTTCGTTCACCCCTCCACTTT.

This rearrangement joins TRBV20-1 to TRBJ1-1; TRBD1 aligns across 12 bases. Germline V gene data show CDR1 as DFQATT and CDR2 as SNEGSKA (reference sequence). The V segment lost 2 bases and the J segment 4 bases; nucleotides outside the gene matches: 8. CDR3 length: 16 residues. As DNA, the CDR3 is TGCAGTGCTAGACCGGGACAGGGGGCGGGGGGCACTGAAGCTTTCTTT. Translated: CSARPGQGAGGTEAFF.

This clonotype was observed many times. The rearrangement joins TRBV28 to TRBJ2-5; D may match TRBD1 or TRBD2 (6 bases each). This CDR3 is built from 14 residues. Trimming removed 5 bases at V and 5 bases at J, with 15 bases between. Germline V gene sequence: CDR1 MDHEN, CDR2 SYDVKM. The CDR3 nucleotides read TGTGCCAGCAGTACCCCCCAGGGGAGGGAGACCCAGTACTTC. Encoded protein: CASSTPQGRETQYF.

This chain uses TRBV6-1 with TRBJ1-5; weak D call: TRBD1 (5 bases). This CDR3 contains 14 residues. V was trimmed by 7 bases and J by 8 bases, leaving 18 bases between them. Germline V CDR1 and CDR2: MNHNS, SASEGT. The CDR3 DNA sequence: TGTGCCAGCACCGCCCGGTGGGGGAGGGAGCCCCAGCATTTT. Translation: CASTARWGREPQHF.

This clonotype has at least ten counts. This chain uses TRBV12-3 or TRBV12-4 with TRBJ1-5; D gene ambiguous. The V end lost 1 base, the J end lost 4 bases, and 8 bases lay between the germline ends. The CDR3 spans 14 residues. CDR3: CASSLGNTNQPQHF. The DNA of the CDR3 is TGTGCCAGCAGTTTAGGCAATACGAATCAGCCCCAGCATTTT.

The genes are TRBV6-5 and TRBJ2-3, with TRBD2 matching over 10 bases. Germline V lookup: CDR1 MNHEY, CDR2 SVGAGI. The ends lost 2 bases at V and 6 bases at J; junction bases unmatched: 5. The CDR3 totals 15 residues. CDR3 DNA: TGTGCCAGCAGTTACCTAGCGGGAGTCGCTGATACGCAGTATTTT. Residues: CASSYLAGVADTQYF.

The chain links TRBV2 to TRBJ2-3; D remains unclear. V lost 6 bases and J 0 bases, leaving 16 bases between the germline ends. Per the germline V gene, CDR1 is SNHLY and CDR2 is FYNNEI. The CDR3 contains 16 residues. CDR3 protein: CASSLYHATSTDTQYF. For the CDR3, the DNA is TGTGCCAGCAGCTTATATCACGCCACTAGCACAGATACGCAGTATTTT.

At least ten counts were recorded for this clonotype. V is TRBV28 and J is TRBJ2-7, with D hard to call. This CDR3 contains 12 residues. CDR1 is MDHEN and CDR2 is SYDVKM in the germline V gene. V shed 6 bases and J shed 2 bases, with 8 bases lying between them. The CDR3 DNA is TGTGCCAGCAGGGACGGAGCCTACGAGCAGTACTTC. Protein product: CASRDGAYEQYF.

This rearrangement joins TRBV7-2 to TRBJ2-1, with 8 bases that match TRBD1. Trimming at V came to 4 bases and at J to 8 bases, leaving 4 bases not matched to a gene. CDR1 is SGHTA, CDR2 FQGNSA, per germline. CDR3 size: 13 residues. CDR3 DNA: TGTGCCAGCAGCTGGACAGGGTACGATGAGCAGTTCTTC. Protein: CASSWTGYDEQFF. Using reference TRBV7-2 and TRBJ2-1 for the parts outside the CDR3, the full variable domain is GAGVSQSPSNKVTEKGKDVELRCDPISGHTALYWYRQSLGQGLEFLIYFQGNSAPDKSGLPSDRFSAERTGGSVSTLTIQRTQQEDSAVYLCASSWTGYDEQFFGPGTRLTVL.

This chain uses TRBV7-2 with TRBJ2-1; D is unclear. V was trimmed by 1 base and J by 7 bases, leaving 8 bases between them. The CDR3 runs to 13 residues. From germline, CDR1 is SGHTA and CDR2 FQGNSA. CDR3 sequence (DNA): TGTGCCAGCAGCTTAGTGTGGGAAAATGAGCAGTTCTTC. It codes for CASSLVWENEQFF. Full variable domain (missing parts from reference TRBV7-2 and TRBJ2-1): GAGVSQSPSNKVTEKGKDVELRCDPISGHTALYWYRQSLGQGLEFLIYFQGNSAPDKSGLPSDRFSAERTGGSVSTLTIQRTQQEDSAVYLCASSLVWENEQFFGPGTRLTVL.

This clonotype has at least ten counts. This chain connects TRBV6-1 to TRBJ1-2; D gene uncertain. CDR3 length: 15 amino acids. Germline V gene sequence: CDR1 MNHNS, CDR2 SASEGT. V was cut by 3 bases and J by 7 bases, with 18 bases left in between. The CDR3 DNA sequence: TGTGCCAGCAGTGATAGACACGGCGGCGGGGTTGGCTACACCTTC. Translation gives CASSDRHGGGVGYTF.

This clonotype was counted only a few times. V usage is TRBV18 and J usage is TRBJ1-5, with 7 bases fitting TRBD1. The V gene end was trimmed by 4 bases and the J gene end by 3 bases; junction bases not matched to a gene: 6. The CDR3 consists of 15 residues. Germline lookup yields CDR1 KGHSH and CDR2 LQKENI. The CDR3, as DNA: TGTGCCAGCTCACGCGACAGGGTCCCCAATCAGCCCCAGCATTTT. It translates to CASSRDRVPNQPQHF. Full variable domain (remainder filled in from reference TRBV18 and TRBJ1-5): NAGVMQNPRHLVRRRGQEARLRCSPMKGHSHVYWYRQLPEEGLKFMVYLQKENIIDESGMPKERFSAEFPKEGPSILRIQQVVRGDSAAYFCASSRDRVPNQPQHFGDGTRLSIL.

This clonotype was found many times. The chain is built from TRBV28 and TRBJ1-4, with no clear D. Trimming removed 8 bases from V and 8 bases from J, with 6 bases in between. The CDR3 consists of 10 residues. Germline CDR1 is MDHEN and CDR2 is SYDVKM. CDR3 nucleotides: TGTGCCAGCGGACCAGAAAAACTGTTTTTT. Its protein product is CASGPEKLFF.

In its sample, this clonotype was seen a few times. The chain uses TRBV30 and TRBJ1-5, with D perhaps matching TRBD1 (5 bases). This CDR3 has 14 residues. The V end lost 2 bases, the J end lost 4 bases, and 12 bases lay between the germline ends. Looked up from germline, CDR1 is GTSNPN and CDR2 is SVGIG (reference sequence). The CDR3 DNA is TGTGCCTGGAGTATCCGGGGCCTTAATCAGCCCCAGCATTTT. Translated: CAWSIRGLNQPQHF.

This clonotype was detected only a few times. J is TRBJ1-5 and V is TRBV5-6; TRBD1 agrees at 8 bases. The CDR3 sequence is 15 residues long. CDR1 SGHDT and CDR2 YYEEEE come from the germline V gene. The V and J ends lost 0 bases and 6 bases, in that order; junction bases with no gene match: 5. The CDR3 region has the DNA TGTGCCAGCAGCTTGGCTGGCAGGGGGCCTCAGCCCCAGCATTTT. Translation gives CASSLAGRGPQPQHF.

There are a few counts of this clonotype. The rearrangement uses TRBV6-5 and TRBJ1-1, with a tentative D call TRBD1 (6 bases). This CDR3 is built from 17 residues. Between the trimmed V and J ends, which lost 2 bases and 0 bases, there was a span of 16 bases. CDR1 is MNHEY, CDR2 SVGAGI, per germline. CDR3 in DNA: TGTGCCAGCAGTTACCCCGCGGAGCGGGGGCTGAACACTGAAGCTTTCTTT. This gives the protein CASSYPAERGLNTEAFF.

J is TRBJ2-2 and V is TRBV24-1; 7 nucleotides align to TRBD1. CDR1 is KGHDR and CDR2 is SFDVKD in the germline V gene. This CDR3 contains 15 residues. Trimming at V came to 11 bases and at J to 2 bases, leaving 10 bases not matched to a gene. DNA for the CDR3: TGTGCCATCGGAACCGGGACAGTTAACACCGGGGAGCTGTTTTTT. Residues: CAIGTGTVNTGELFF.

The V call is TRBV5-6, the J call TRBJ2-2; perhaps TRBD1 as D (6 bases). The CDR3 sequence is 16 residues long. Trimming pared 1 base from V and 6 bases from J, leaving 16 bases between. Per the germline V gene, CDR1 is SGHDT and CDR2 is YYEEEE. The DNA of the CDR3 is TGTGCCAGCAGCTTGATATTTCAGGGGTCGGCCGGGGAGCTGTTTTTT. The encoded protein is CASSLIFQGSAGELFF.

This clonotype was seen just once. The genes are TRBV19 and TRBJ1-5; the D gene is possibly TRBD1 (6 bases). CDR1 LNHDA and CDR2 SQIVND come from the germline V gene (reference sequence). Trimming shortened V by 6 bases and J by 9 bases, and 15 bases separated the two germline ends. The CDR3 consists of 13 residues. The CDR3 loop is CASSKGVILPQHF. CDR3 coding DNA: TGTGCCAGTAGCAAGGGGGTCATACTGCCCCAGCATTTT.

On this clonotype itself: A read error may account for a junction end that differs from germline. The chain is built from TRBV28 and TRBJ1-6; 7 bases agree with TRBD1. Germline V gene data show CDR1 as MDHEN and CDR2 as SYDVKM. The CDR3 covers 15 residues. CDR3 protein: CASSPGTVHNSPLHF. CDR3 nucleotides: TGCGCCAGCAGCCCCGGGACAGTACATAATTCACCCCTCCACTTT.

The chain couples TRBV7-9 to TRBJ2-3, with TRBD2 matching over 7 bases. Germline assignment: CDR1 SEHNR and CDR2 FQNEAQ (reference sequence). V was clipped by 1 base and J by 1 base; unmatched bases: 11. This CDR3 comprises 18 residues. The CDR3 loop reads CASSLEVWASGGTDTQYF. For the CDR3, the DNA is TGTGCCAGCAGCTTAGAAGTGTGGGCTAGCGGAGGCACAGATACGCAGTATTTT. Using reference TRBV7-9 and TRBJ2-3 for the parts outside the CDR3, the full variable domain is DTGVSQNPRHKITKRGQNVTFRCDPISEHNRLYWYRQTLGQGPEFLTYFQNEAQLEKSRLLSDRFSAERPKGSFSTLEIQRTEQGDSAMYLCASSLEVWASGGTDTQYFGPGTRLTVL.